Given below is one T cell receptor beta chain in context. Relative to the germline gene, one junction end is altered; a read error may explain this. This record belongs to a study of blood T cell repertoires in COVID-19. Study as a whole: Sample material is recorded as cDNA or gDNA derived from T cells, B-cell-depleted T cells, or PBMCs.

The CDR3 has 12 amino acids. Libraries were prepared by immunoSEQ multiplex PCR; TCRdb keeps only in-frame clonotypes and omits some of them. The table records fewer than 250,000 clones, approximately 83% of them present only once. Sequences were obtained from PBMCs or T cells enriched from blood (not recorded which). The chain has TRBV12-3 or TRBV12-4 and TRBJ1-2; 7 nucleotides agree with TRBD1. The TCR was taken from a woman aged 40 to 50 who had been exposed to COVID-19. The DNA for the CDR3 is TGTGCCAGCAGTGACAGGGCCTCGGGCTACATCTTC. Protein product: CASSDRASGYIF.